The 26 T cell receptor beta chains given below trace back to one sample, sequenced in a study of blood T cell repertoires in COVID-19 (dated by TCRdb to the early 2020s). Libraries were prepared through the immunoSEQ multiplex PCR assay. Sourced from immuneACCESS, this table was stored by TCRdb with only in-frame sequences that have V and J called. A share of the clones is absent; for the studies checked, an unresolved V gene accounts for under half, and the remainder has no known explanation. The sample table records roughly 130,000 clones; around 85% of these occur just once. The ten largest clones take up over 15% of the sample. The sample comprised peripheral blood. The source of these receptors is a woman in her fifties or sixties with acute or convalescent COVID-19.

This clone appeared a single time. This rearrangement joins TRBV29-1 to TRBJ1-2; 8 nucleotides match TRBD1. Germline V gene lookup returns CDR1 SQVTM and CDR2 ANQGSEA. V shed 6 bases and J 7 bases; nucleotides not matched to a gene: 10. The CDR3 runs 13 residues. CDR3: CSVQDRVYSGYTF. The CDR3 nucleotides read TGCAGCGTGCAGGACAGGGTTTATTCTGGCTACACCTTC. The full variable domain, completed using reference TRBV29-1 and TRBJ1-2, is SAVISQKPSRDICQRGTSLTIQCQVDSQVTMMFWYRQQPGQSLTLIATANQGSEATYESGFVIDKFPISRPNLTFSTLTVSNMSPEDSSIYLCSVQDRVYSGYTFGSGTRLTVV.

V gene TRBV9 combines with J gene TRBJ2-4, with 14 bases identical to TRBD2. With 6 bases clipped from V and 0 bases from J, the junction kept 14 bases outside the gene matches. CDR3 length equals 20 residues. Germline V gene data show CDR1 as SGDLS and CDR2 as YYNGEE. CDR3 sequence reads: CASNFSKTSGGALAKNIQYF. The CDR3 DNA is TGTGCCAGCAACTTTTCAAAGACTAGCGGGGGGGCCCTAGCCAAAAACATTCAGTACTTC.

This clone was picked up a small number of times. The chain employs TRBV4-1 and TRBJ1-1; D unclear. The V gene's germline CDR1 is MGHRA and CDR2 YSYEKL. V was trimmed by 4 bases and J by 0 bases, leaving 15 bases between them. The CDR3 loop spans 16 amino acids. The CDR3 sequence is CASSPIVLSMNTEAFF. The DNA for the CDR3 is TGCGCCAGCAGCCCAATAGTGCTGAGTATGAACACTGAAGCTTTCTTT.

The rearrangement uses TRBV4-1 and TRBJ1-5; D is perhaps TRBD1 (5 bases). Deletions cut 2 bases from V and 5 bases from J, with 13 bases between. CDR1 and CDR2 (germline): MGHRA, YSYEKL. CDR3 length: 15 amino acids. The CDR3 loop is CASSQTQSTDQPQHF. The CDR3 bases are TGCGCCAGCAGCCAAACGCAATCGACAGATCAGCCCCAGCATTTT.

The chain recombines TRBV5-1 with TRBJ1-5, with D possibly being TRBD1 (6 bases). Germline-derived CDR1 and CDR2 are SGHRS and YFSETQ. Trimming removed 3 bases at V and 0 bases at J, with 7 bases between. The CDR3 has 14 amino acids. As DNA, the CDR3 is TGCGCCAGCAGCTCAGGGGATAGCAATCAGCCCCAGCATTTT. This sequence encodes CASSSGDSNQPQHF. The full variable domain, in which reference TRBV5-1 and TRBJ1-5 provide the parts outside the CDR3, is KAGVTQTPRYLIKTRGQQVTLSCSPISGHRSVSWYQQTPGQGLQFLFEYFSETQRNKGNFPGRFSGRQFSNSRSEMNVSTLELGDSALYLCASSSGDSNQPQHFGDGTRLSIL.

This sequence joins TRBV27 and TRBJ2-7, with TRBD1 matching 9 bases. This CDR3 contains 16 residues. Germline assignment: CDR1 MNHEY and CDR2 SMNVEV (reference sequence). The trim removed 1 base at V and 7 bases at J, leaving 11 bases unmatched. CDR3 in amino acids: CASSLWSTGGVWEQYF. In DNA form, the CDR3 reads TGTGCCAGCAGTTTATGGTCGACAGGGGGGGTATGGGAGCAGTACTTC.

This chain uses TRBV19 with TRBJ1-5; D might be TRBD1 (5 bases). The V gene lost 7 bases and the J gene lost 0 bases, with 16 bases spanning the gap. CDR1 is LNHDA, CDR2 SQIVND, per germline (reference sequence). The CDR3 runs to 16 residues. The CDR3 loop is CASTRVGGYSNQPQHF. The CDR3 bases are TGTGCCAGTACTAGGGTGGGGGGGTATAGCAATCAGCCCCAGCATTTT.

In its sample, this clone was seen once. The V and J genes are TRBV6-1 and TRBJ1-2, with 9 bases matching TRBD1. The CDR3 is 14 amino acids. CDR1 and CDR2 (germline): MNHNS, SASEGT. The V gene end was trimmed by 2 bases and the J gene end by 6 bases; junction bases not matched to a gene: 4. The CDR3 protein is CASSEKDRGHGYTF. Here the CDR3 DNA reads TGTGCCAGCAGTGAAAAGGACAGGGGCCATGGCTACACCTTC.

V usage is TRBV6-6 and J usage is TRBJ1-2; TRBD1 agrees at 7 bases. V was pared by 4 bases and J by 0 bases, with 2 bases of the junction left unmatched. The CDR3 covers 14 residues. Germline CDR1 is MNHNY and CDR2 is SVGAGI (reference sequence). The CDR3 is CASSSTGTNYGYTF. The CDR3 DNA is TGTGCCAGCAGTTCGACAGGGACTAACTATGGCTACACCTTC.

The chain is built from TRBV5-1 and TRBJ2-5; D is uncertain. V was clipped by 5 bases and J by 4 bases, with 9 bases between them. Germline V gives CDR1 SGHRS, CDR2 YFSETQ. This CDR3 contains 12 residues. For the CDR3, the DNA is TGCGCCAGCAGTACAAATCGAGAGACCCAGTACTTC. It translates to CASSTNRETQYF. Drawing the rest from reference TRBV5-1 and TRBJ2-5, the complete variable domain is KAGVTQTPRYLIKTRGQQVTLSCSPISGHRSVSWYQQTPGQGLQFLFEYFSETQRNKGNFPGRFSGRQFSNSRSEMNVSTLELGDSALYLCASSTNRETQYFGPGTRLLVL.

This chain links TRBV3-1 (or the pseudogene TRBV3-2) with TRBJ1-4; 8 positions match TRBD1. V dropped 4 bases and J dropped 6; count of bases not matched to a gene: 7. Germline-derived CDR1 and CDR2 are LGHDT and YNNKEL (reference sequence). This CDR3 comprises 15 residues. The CDR3 loop is CASSLPGGSDEKLFF. CDR3 DNA sequence: TGTGCCAGCAGCCTACCAGGGGGCTCGGATGAAAAACTGTTTTTT.

This clone was recorded once. This chain joins TRBV19 and TRBJ2-1; 9 bases are shared with TRBD2. Germline V gene data show CDR1 as LNHDA and CDR2 as SQIVND (reference sequence). The CDR3 runs to 15 residues. J was trimmed by 5 bases and V by 3 bases; bases with no gene match: 5. The CDR3 coding sequence is TGTGCCAGTAGTATCGGAGCGGGGGGCAACAATGAGCAGTTCTTC. Its protein product is CASSIGAGGNNEQFF.

In its sample, this clone was seen once. V is TRBV19 and J is TRBJ2-1, with a tentative D call TRBD2 (6 bases). The V and J ends lost 1 base and 5 bases respectively, with 12 bases between them. Germline CDR1 LNHDA, CDR2 SQIVND (reference sequence). The CDR3 is 15 amino acids. The CDR3 reads CASSIAGTSNNEQFF. The CDR3 region has the DNA TGTGCCAGTAGTATAGCGGGGACTTCCAACAATGAGCAGTTCTTC.

The chain couples TRBV10-3 to TRBJ1-5; D might be TRBD1 (5 bases). The CDR3 covers 15 residues. V was pared by 4 bases and J by 0 bases, with 10 bases between. Germline V gene data show CDR1 as ENHRY and CDR2 as SYGVKD. CDR3 region: CAISGTGPSNQPQHF. The CDR3 DNA sequence: TGTGCCATCAGTGGTACAGGACCTAGCAATCAGCCCCAGCATTTT.

The V and J genes are TRBV6-5 and TRBJ1-6; TRBD1 is a possible D gene (5 bases). Trimming shortened V by 7 bases and J by 6 bases, and 10 bases separated the two germline ends. This CDR3 contains 13 residues. Germline CDR1 and CDR2: MNHEY and SVGAGI. The CDR3 DNA reads as TGTGCCAGCATAGGGGCTGGTAATTCACCCCTCCACTTT. This codes for CASIGAGNSPLHF.

The V and J genes are TRBV5-1 and TRBJ2-3; 7 bases align to TRBD2. Germline loops: CDR1 SGHRS, CDR2 YFSETQ. The CDR3 sequence is 15 residues long. V was pared by 0 bases and J by 5 bases, with 6 bases of the junction left unmatched. CDR3 coding DNA: TGCGCCAGCAGCTTGGTTTCGGGCGGGGGAGATACGCAGTATTTT. The encoded protein is CASSLVSGGGDTQYF.

V and J are TRBV19 and TRBJ1-6, with 7 bases aligning to TRBD1. Germline V lookup: CDR1 LNHDA, CDR2 SQIVND (reference sequence). The CDR3 spans 19 residues. After removal of 0 bases from V and 7 bases from J, the junction contained 15 bases not matched to a gene. The CDR3 DNA follows: TGTGCCAGTAGTATAGATCGTCGGGACAGCCACCCAAACAATTCACCCCTCCACTTT. Amino acids: CASSIDRRDSHPNNSPLHF. The full variable domain, rest sourced from reference TRBV19 and TRBJ1-6, is DGGITQSPKYLFRKEGQNVTLSCEQNLNHDAMYWYRQDPGQGLRLIYYSQIVNDFQKGDIAEGYSVSREKKESFPLTVTSAQKNPTAFYLCASSIDRRDSHPNNSPLHFGNGTRLTVT.

This sequence joins TRBV27 and TRBJ2-2; D perhaps matches TRBD1 (6 bases). V was clipped by 4 bases and J by 7 bases, with 13 bases between them. CDR3 length equals 14 residues. The germline CDR1 and CDR2 sequences are MNHEY and SMNVEV (reference sequence). The CDR3 region is CASSSGALYGELFF. The CDR3 DNA is TGTGCCAGCAGTTCAGGGGCGCTTTACGGGGAGCTGTTTTTT.

The J gene is TRBJ2-1, the V gene TRBV12-3 or TRBV12-4; TRBD1 matches at 8 bases. With V trimmed by 5 bases and J by 6 bases, 3 bases remained unmatched. This CDR3 has 13 amino acids. The DNA of the CDR3 is TGTGCCAGCAGTACAGGGACAGGCAATGAGCAGTTCTTC. The encoded protein is CASSTGTGNEQFF.

The genes are TRBV19 and TRBJ1-1, with a weak D call TRBD1 (5 bases). Germline assignment: CDR1 LNHDA and CDR2 SQIVND (reference sequence). The CDR3 sequence is 16 residues long. V lost 6 bases, J lost 3 bases, and 20 bases lay in between. CDR3 bases: TGTGCCAGTAGCAAGACAGTCGAATCGGGTGACACTGAAGCTTTCTTT. Amino acid sequence: CASSKTVESGDTEAFF.

The rearrangement links TRBV19 to TRBJ2-1; possible D gene TRBD2, 5 bases. V shed 5 bases and J shed 6 bases, with 17 bases lying between them. The CDR3 loop spans 15 amino acids. CDR1 is LNHDA and CDR2 is SQIVND in the germline V gene (reference sequence). This CDR3 reads CASSSARGLRNEQFF. In DNA, the CDR3 is TGTGCCAGTAGTTCAGCACGGGGTCTACGCAATGAGCAGTTCTTC.

This clone was recorded a few times. V and J are TRBV4-1 and TRBJ2-7, with 8 bases identical to TRBD1. Germline V gives CDR1 MGHRA, CDR2 YSYEKL. J gave up 4 bases and V 5 bases, and 7 bases lay outside the gene matches. This CDR3 region has 14 residues. Here the CDR3 DNA reads TGCGCCAGCAGCGCCCCAGGGGGCTTGTACGAGCAGTACTTC. Translating gives CASSAPGGLYEQYF.

This clone was seen a handful of times. This rearrangement joins TRBV5-1 to TRBJ2-2; 9 bases align to TRBD1. Germline V gives CDR1 SGHRS, CDR2 YFSETQ. CDR3 length: 16 residues. Trimming cost V 0 bases and J 4 bases; bases outside gene matches: 4. For the CDR3, the DNA is TGCGCCAGCAGCTTGGCGGGACAGGGCGGCACCGGGGAGCTGTTTTTT. Translated, it gives CASSLAGQGGTGELFF.

This clone was seen more than once but under ten times. The gene calls are TRBV6-1 and TRBJ1-1; the match to TRBD1 covers 10 bases. CDR1 and CDR2 from the germline V gene are MNHNS and SASEGT. The CDR3 runs 15 residues. Unmatched junction bases numbered 2, after V lost 1 base and J lost 3 bases. CDR3 sequence reads: CASSEGDRGDTEAFF. DNA of the CDR3: TGTGCCAGCAGTGAAGGGGACAGGGGTGACACTGAAGCTTTCTTT.

V gene TRBV10-3 combines with J gene TRBJ1-1; D is perhaps TRBD1 (6 bases). V gave up 6 bases and J gave up 1 base, with 6 bases separating them. Germline V lookup: CDR1 ENHRY, CDR2 SYGVKD. The CDR3 is 12 residues long. The CDR3 bases are TGTGCCATCAGGACAGGGAACACTGAAGCTTTCTTT. It specifies CAIRTGNTEAFF.

The chain employs TRBV19 and TRBJ1-5, with D unresolved. V was pared by 4 bases and J by 5 bases, with 18 bases between. The CDR3 sequence is 16 residues long. Germline CDR1 LNHDA, CDR2 SQIVND (reference sequence). The CDR3 sequence is CASSTQNTGGHQPQHF. The CDR3, as DNA: TGTGCCAGTAGTACCCAAAATACGGGAGGGCATCAGCCCCAGCATTTT.